Shown below are 23 T cell receptor beta chains from a single sample sequenced in a study of blood T cell repertoires in COVID-19. Sequenced by immunoSEQ multiplex PCR; TCRdb stores in-frame clones only, minus some. The profile shows approximately 330,000 clones, over 80% of them singletons. Sequenced input: peripheral blood. Receptors were obtained from a man aged 30 to 39 with COVID-19, enrolled during active disease.

The table lists this clone with a few counts. The chain uses TRBV2 and TRBJ1-6, with TRBD1 identical over 7 bases. CDR3 length: 15 residues. CDR1 SNHLY and CDR2 FYNNEI come from the germline V gene. V gave up 4 bases and J gave up 3 bases; unmatched junction bases: 3. The CDR3 nucleotides read TGTGCCAGCAGTGGGGACAGTAACTATAATTCACCCCTCCACTTT. Translated: CASSGDSNYNSPLHF. Based on the CDR3 plus reference TRBV2 and TRBJ1-6, the full variable domain is EPEVTQTPSHQVTQMGQEVILRCVPISNHLYFYWYRQILGQKVEFLVSFYNNEISEKSEIFDDQFSVERPDGSNFTLKIRSTKLEDSAMYFCASSGDSNYNSPLHFGNGTRLTVT.

The chain employs TRBV5-1 and TRBJ2-1; 10 nucleotides align to TRBD2. This CDR3 contains 15 residues. With V trimmed by 0 bases and J by 9 bases, 6 bases remained unmatched. Germline V gene lookup returns CDR1 SGHRS and CDR2 YFSETQ. The chain's CDR3 is CASSLALAGDPEQFF. As DNA, the CDR3 is TGCGCCAGCAGCTTGGCGCTAGCGGGAGATCCTGAGCAGTTCTTC.

The chain combines TRBV7-9 with TRBJ2-5, with TRBD1 matching 9 bases. J was trimmed by 5 bases and V by 2 bases; bases with no gene match: 12. The length of the CDR3 is 17 residues. The germline CDR1 and CDR2 sequences are SEHNR and FQNEAQ (reference sequence). The CDR3 here is CASSLNVGQGFLETQYF. The CDR3 coding sequence is TGTGCCAGCAGCTTAAATGTCGGACAGGGGTTTTTGGAGACCCAGTACTTC.

This chain uses TRBV7-2 with TRBJ1-1; tentatively, D is TRBD1 (5 bases). CDR3 length: 13 amino acids. The germline CDR1 and CDR2 sequences are SGHTA and FQGNSA. V gave up 2 bases and J gave up 7 bases, with 11 bases separating them. In nucleotides, the CDR3 is TGTGCCAGCAGCTTAAGCAGGGTAGGTGAAGCTTTCTTT. Encoded protein: CASSLSRVGEAFF.

The chain employs TRBV20-1 and TRBJ2-7; 7 bases line up with TRBD1. V was clipped by 3 bases and J by 7 bases; unmatched bases: 3. CDR1 is DFQATT and CDR2 is SNEGSKA in the germline V gene (reference sequence). The CDR3 extends over 11 amino acids. The CDR3 DNA follows: TGCAGTGCTAGGGACAGGAGGGAGCAGTACTTC. As protein: CSARDRREQYF.

The chain couples TRBV5-4 to TRBJ2-7, with D uncertain. V lost 10 bases to trimming and J lost 3 bases, with 23 bases between them. In germline, CDR1 is SGHNT, CDR2 YYREEE (reference sequence). This CDR3 is built from 15 residues. The CDR3, as DNA: TGTGCCTTCTCCTACAGTTCTGCAGCCCTCTACGAGCAGTACTTC. As protein: CAFSYSSAALYEQYF.

This chain connects TRBV7-2 to TRBJ1-2, with D possibly being TRBD1 (5 bases). CDR3 length: 15 residues. Germline V gives CDR1 SGHTA, CDR2 FQGNSA. With 5 bases removed from V and 1 base from J, the gap between germline ends came to 14 bases. CDR3 loop: CASSQRQPYNYGYTF. In nucleotides, the CDR3 is TGTGCCAGCAGCCAAAGACAGCCTTATAACTATGGCTACACCTTC.

This clone was picked up a small number of times. The chain has TRBV7-3 and TRBJ1-6; TRBD1 matches at 7 bases. The CDR3 is 15 residues long. Germline V CDR1 and CDR2: SGHTA, FQGTGA. V lost 2 bases and J lost 7; bases outside the gene matches: 5. This CDR3 reads CASSLGQVGNSPLHF. CDR3 nucleotide sequence: TGTGCCAGCAGCTTAGGACAGGTGGGAAATTCACCCCTCCACTTT.

The J gene is TRBJ2-1, the V gene TRBV11-2, with 10 positions matching TRBD2. This CDR3 has 17 amino acids. In germline, CDR1 is SGHAT, CDR2 FQNNGV. Germline trimming cut 0 bases from V and 6 bases from J; bases unmatched to any gene: 8. CDR3: CASSLDYSSGGFNEQFF. CDR3 coding DNA: TGTGCCAGCAGCTTAGATTACTCTAGCGGGGGTTTCAATGAGCAGTTCTTC. Drawing the rest from reference TRBV11-2 and TRBJ2-1, the complete variable domain is EAGVAQSPRYKIIEKRQSVAFWCNPISGHATLYWYQQILGQGPKLLIQFQNNGVVDDSQLPKDRFSAERLKGVDSTLKIQPAKLEDSAVYLCASSLDYSSGGFNEQFFGPGTRLTVL.

This clone was seen only a few times. The gene calls are TRBV3-1 (or the pseudogene TRBV3-2) and TRBJ2-2; TRBD2 matches at 12 bases. CDR3 length: 16 amino acids. J gave up 5 bases and V 4 bases, and 5 bases lay outside the gene matches. Germline CDR1 LGHDT, CDR2 YNNKEL (reference sequence). The CDR3 DNA reads TGTGCCAGCAGCCTTACTAGCGGGAGGTCGACCGGGGAGCTGTTTTTT. Translation: CASSLTSGRSTGELFF.

The V and J genes are TRBV16 and TRBJ2-1; 8 bases are a match to TRBD1. Per the germline V gene, CDR1 is KGHSY and CDR2 is FQNENV. The ends lost 4 bases at V and 8 bases at J; junction bases unmatched: 10. The CDR3 has 15 residues. The CDR3: CASSRPGQGLDEQFF. DNA of the CDR3: TGTGCCAGCAGCCGTCCTGGACAGGGTTTGGATGAGCAGTTCTTC.

The V and J genes are TRBV19 and TRBJ1-2; D unclear. With 0 bases removed from V and 0 bases from J, the gap between germline ends came to 5 bases. The CDR3 length is 14 residues. Germline V lookup: CDR1 LNHDA, CDR2 SQIVND (reference sequence). The CDR3 bases are TGTGCCAGTAGTATAGATCGGTCTAACTATGGCTACACCTTC. Its protein product is CASSIDRSNYGYTF. Full variable domain (rest looked up from reference TRBV19 and TRBJ1-2): DGGITQSPKYLFRKEGQNVTLSCEQNLNHDAMYWYRQDPGQGLRLIYYSQIVNDFQKGDIAEGYSVSREKKESFPLTVTSAQKNPTAFYLCASSIDRSNYGYTFGSGTRLTVV.

The rearrangement joins TRBV6-5 to TRBJ1-1; 9 positions match TRBD1. Germline V lookup: CDR1 MNHEY, CDR2 SVGAGI. V trimming: 4 bases; J trimming: 5 bases; junction bases outside the gene matches: 5. The length of the CDR3 is 14 residues. The CDR3 is CASSFHRGRTEAFF. Here the CDR3 DNA reads TGTGCCAGCAGTTTCCACAGGGGGCGGACTGAAGCTTTCTTT.

The chain couples TRBV19 to TRBJ1-2, with 8 bases that match TRBD1. The CDR3 contains 14 residues. V dropped 10 bases and J dropped 8; count of bases not matched to a gene: 15. Looked up from germline, CDR1 is LNHDA and CDR2 is SQIVND (reference sequence). This CDR3 is CATGTPGGVEGYTF. CDR3 in DNA: TGTGCCACGGGGACTCCAGGGGGCGTTGAAGGCTACACCTTC.

The chain has TRBV12-3 or TRBV12-4 and TRBJ1-1, with D possibly being TRBD1 (5 bases). The CDR3 is 13 residues long. V dropped 3 bases and J dropped 4 bases, with 9 bases sitting between them. The CDR3 loop reads CASSFSGVTEAFF. The CDR3 region has the DNA TGTGCCAGCAGTTTTTCGGGGGTCACTGAAGCTTTCTTT.

In this sample, this clone turned up a few times. The rearrangement links TRBV19 to TRBJ1-1; 8 bases align to TRBD1. The junction had 3 bases not matched to a gene; V was cut back by 5 bases and J by 4 bases. CDR1 is LNHDA, CDR2 SQIVND, per germline (reference sequence). The CDR3 contains 13 residues. The CDR3: CASSSQGATEAFF. In DNA form, the CDR3 reads TGTGCCAGTAGTTCCCAGGGGGCCACTGAAGCTTTCTTT.

The CDR3 nucleotides read TGTGCCAGCAGTTACCCGCCCGAAGGGGGATCCGGGGAGCTGTTTTTT. Its translation: CASSYPPEGGSGELFF. The chain links TRBV6-6 to TRBJ2-2; TRBD1 is a possible D gene (6 bases). This CDR3 has 16 residues. Germline-derived CDR1 and CDR2 are MNHNY and SVGAGI (reference sequence). V was cut by 2 bases and J by 6 bases, with 16 bases left in between.

This clone has only a few counts. The chain has TRBV7-9 and TRBJ2-3; 7 bases are shared with TRBD1. The CDR3 sequence is 14 residues long. Trimming at V came to 7 bases and at J to 3 bases, leaving 7 bases not matched to a gene. Germline V gene sequence: CDR1 SEHNR, CDR2 FQNEAQ (reference sequence). CDR3 protein: CASTLDRVTDTQYF. The CDR3 nucleotides read TGTGCCAGCACCCTAGACAGGGTAACAGATACGCAGTATTTT.

The rearrangement joins TRBV5-5 to TRBJ2-7; D is possibly TRBD2 (7 bases). Germline CDR1 is SGHKS and CDR2 is YYEKEE (reference sequence). The CDR3 spans 14 residues. Trimming cost V 1 base and J 5 bases, with 13 bases left between them. This CDR3 is CASSLSGGVHEQYF. For the CDR3, the DNA is TGTGCCAGCAGCTTGTCGGGGGGCGTACACGAGCAGTACTTC.

This clone was seen just once. The J gene is TRBJ1-1, the V gene TRBV6-6; 7 bases are shared with TRBD1. Germline V gene data show CDR1 as MNHNY and CDR2 as SVGAGI (reference sequence). CDR3 size: 15 residues. The junction had 9 bases not matched to a gene; V was cut back by 5 bases and J by 3 bases. The CDR3 coding sequence is TGTGCCAGCAGTGACAGGGCAGGGTCGGACACTGAAGCTTTCTTT. Translated, it gives CASSDRAGSDTEAFF.

The chain recombines TRBV6-5 with TRBJ1-4; D gene unclear. Trimming left V 5 bases short and J 5 bases short, with 15 bases between. The germline gives CDR1 MNHEY, CDR2 SVGAGI. The CDR3 is 15 amino acids. The CDR3 is CASSNRLPGNEKLFF. The CDR3 DNA is TGTGCCAGCAGTAACCGGCTCCCGGGGAATGAAAAACTGTTTTTT.

The genes are TRBV5-1 and TRBJ2-7, with D possibly matching TRBD2 (6 bases). Trimming removed 7 bases at V and 7 bases at J, with 24 bases between. The V gene's germline CDR1 is SGHRS and CDR2 YFSETQ. The CDR3 runs 15 residues. The CDR3: CASGMGGMVPSEQYF. Written as DNA, the CDR3 is TGCGCCAGCGGGATGGGAGGTATGGTGCCCTCGGAGCAGTACTTC.

The CDR3 bases are TGCGCCAGCAGTGCGACAGGGGGCAATCAGCCCCAGCATTTT. It codes for CASSATGGNQPQHF. The chain recombines TRBV10-2 with TRBJ1-5, with 8 positions matching TRBD1. Germline CDR1 reads WSHSY; CDR2 reads SAAADI. CDR3 size: 14 residues. V was clipped by 4 bases and J by 2 bases; unmatched bases: 1.